Described below is a single T cell receptor (beta chain) sequence and its context. The source of the sample is a study of blood T cell repertoires in COVID-19. On the study more broadly: Samples came from the United States, Italy and Spain, spanning acute and convalescent COVID-19. From T cells, B-cell-depleted T cells, or PBMCs came the material, which was cDNA or gDNA.

The ends were cut back, 11 bases at V and 2 bases at J, with 15 bases in the middle. The CDR3 length is 14 residues. The V gene's germline CDR1 is LNHDA and CDR2 SQIVND (reference sequence). Source study methods: For nucleated cells, counts were estimated from reference gene primer amplification. TCRdb's copy holds only in-frame clones and misses some; the assay was immunoSEQ multiplex PCR. V, J and clone size derive from that table, while D and trimming were established from the DNA sequence. This repertoire shows tens of thousands of clones, about 84% found once; its top ten account for about 10%. The material sequenced was peripheral blood. The J gene is TRBJ1-4, the V gene TRBV19; perhaps TRBD1 as D (6 bases). The clonotype comes from a man in his fifties or sixties with acute or convalescent COVID-19. The CDR3 loop reads CASKGGGTNEKLFF. In nucleotides, the CDR3 is TGTGCCTCTAAAGGGGGTGGTACTAATGAAAAACTGTTTTTT.